One and the same sample provided the 18 T cell receptor beta chains below, sequenced in a study of T-cell reconstitution after alpha-beta-depleted transplantation in children. Findings and limits, study-wide: T-cell counts and diversity at one year post-transplant came mainly from newly produced T cells.

These receptors have no identified antigens. Library preparation (for TCRbeta) was performed with unique molecular identifiers. TCRdb reprocessed the PCR reads with MiXCR, giving one entry per CDR3 protein. The data hold approximately 300,000 distinct CDR3 sequences, with over 7.5% observed a single time. Sample: peripheral blood, taken 360 days after TCRalphabeta/CD19-depleted stem cell transplant. These receptors were collected from a female patient between 2 and 15 years old who had a stem cell transplant for Fanconi anemia, so the T cells may come from the graft donor.

This clonotype was seen ten or more times. The genes are TRBV21-1 and TRBJ1-1; TRBD1, as called in the table, went unchecked against the DNA. TRBV21-1 is classified as a pseudogene. The CDR3 is 16 amino acids. CDR3 region: CASFPKGGRRATEAFF. CDR3 in DNA: TGTGCCAGCTTTCCCAAAGGGGGTCGTAGGGCCACTGAAGCTTTCTTT.

The rearrangement links TRBV6-5 to TRBJ1-1; 7 bases line up with TRBD1. CDR3 length: 14 amino acids. With V trimmed by 6 bases and J by 2 bases, 6 bases remained unmatched. Per the germline V gene, CDR1 is MNHEY and CDR2 is SVGAGI. The CDR3 protein is CASRYRGVNTEAFF. For the CDR3, the DNA is TGTGCCAGCAGGTACAGGGGCGTAAACACTGAAGCTTTCTTT.

This clonotype was counted at least ten times. The chain links TRBV6-5 to TRBJ2-3; possible D gene TRBD2, 6 bases. CDR1 is MNHEY and CDR2 is SVGAGI in the germline V gene. CDR3 length equals 15 residues. Trimming removed 3 bases at V and 5 bases at J, with 15 bases between. CDR3 region: CASSYISGVRDTQYF. The DNA of the CDR3 is TGTGCCAGCAGTTATATTAGCGGAGTGAGAGATACGCAGTATTTT.

This clonotype was seen repeatedly, ten times or more. This chain links TRBV12-3 or TRBV12-4 with TRBJ1-2, with a weak D call TRBD1 (5 bases). V lost 6 bases, J lost 2 bases, and 13 bases lay in between. This CDR3 contains 14 residues. CDR3 bases: TGTGCCAGCAGGGTAGGAGGGGCGAACTATGGCTACACCTTC. This gives the protein CASRVGGANYGYTF.

This rearrangement joins TRBV5-1 to TRBJ2-1, with a possible D match to TRBD2 (5 bases). Germline V CDR1 and CDR2: SGHRS, YFSETQ. The CDR3 totals 16 residues. V was pared by 2 bases and J by 9 bases, with 21 bases between. The CDR3: CASSFIRDHHGSEQFF. CDR3 nucleotides: TGCGCCAGCAGCTTTATCCGGGATCACCACGGAAGTGAGCAGTTCTTC.

This clonotype was counted at least ten times. This sequence joins TRBV28 and TRBJ1-1; no reliable D call. The germline V gene has CDR1 MDHEN and CDR2 SYDVKM. V dropped 7 bases and J dropped 0 bases, with 6 bases sitting between them. This CDR3 has 12 residues. CDR3 protein: CASITVNTEAFF. The CDR3 DNA sequence: TGTGCCAGCATTACGGTGAACACTGAAGCTTTCTTT.

This clonotype was seen a handful of times. V is TRBV7-3 and J is TRBJ2-3, with D unclear. The CDR3 is 14 residues long. CDR1 is SGHTA, CDR2 FQGTGA, per germline. Trimming removed 2 bases from V and 1 base from J, with 7 bases in between. CDR3 nucleotide sequence: TGTGCCAGCAGCTTATTTTACGGCACAGATACGCAGTATTTT. Its protein product is CASSLFYGTDTQYF.

This clonotype was observed many times. This chain joins TRBV20-1 and TRBJ2-3; TRBD2 matches at 8 bases. The CDR3 extends over 16 amino acids. Trimming removed 5 bases from V and 3 bases from J; junction bases left unmatched: 13. Germline V gives CDR1 DFQATT, CDR2 SNEGSKA (reference sequence). This CDR3 is CSAWSVPAGGTDTQYF. The CDR3 bases are TGCAGTGCTTGGTCTGTCCCCGCGGGGGGTACAGATACGCAGTATTTT.

This clonotype was counted ten times or more. The chain couples TRBV4-3 to TRBJ2-1; TRBD2 might be the D (5 bases). CDR1 and CDR2 (germline): LGHNA, YSLEER. This CDR3 region has 15 residues. V lost 4 bases and J 4 bases, leaving 14 bases between the germline ends. In DNA form, the CDR3 reads TGCGCCAGCAGCCTTCTCCACGGGGAGTACAATGAGCAGTTCTTC. Translation: CASSLLHGEYNEQFF.

This chain connects TRBV4-3 to TRBJ2-6; D might be TRBD1 or TRBD2, each matching 5 bases. The CDR3 runs to 16 residues. The germline V gene has CDR1 LGHNA and CDR2 YSLEER. Trimming took off 2 bases at V and 2 bases at J, with 10 bases between the two ends. This CDR3 reads CASSQRMGAGANVLTF. CDR3 DNA: TGCGCCAGCAGCCAAAGGATGGGGGCTGGGGCCAACGTCCTGACTTTC.

This clonotype was counted at least ten times. The chain combines TRBV7-2 with TRBJ1-1; no definite D call. This CDR3 contains 14 residues. Trimming stripped 1 base from V and 3 bases from J, with 9 bases between. Germline V lookup: CDR1 SGHTA, CDR2 FQGNSA. The CDR3 protein is CASSLVAADTEAFF. The CDR3 DNA reads TGTGCCAGCAGCTTAGTCGCCGCCGACACTGAAGCTTTCTTT.

V gene TRBV4-3 combines with J gene TRBJ2-7; 7 bases map to TRBD1. Germline values: CDR1 LGHNA, CDR2 YSLEER. The J segment lost 3 bases and the V segment lost 0 bases, leaving 14 bases of the junction unmatched. This CDR3 has 18 residues. The CDR3 region is CASSQDSGDRPIVYEQYV. For the CDR3, the DNA is TGCGCCAGCAGCCAAGACTCCGGGGACAGACCCATAGTCTACGAGCAGTACGTC.

This clonotype was detected a few times. This sequence joins TRBV3-1 and TRBJ1-6, with D possibly matching TRBD1 (5 bases). Germline V CDR1 and CDR2: LGHDT, YNNKEL (reference sequence). This CDR3 comprises 17 residues. V was clipped by 6 bases and J by 0 bases, with 15 bases between them. The CDR3 DNA follows: TGTGCCAGCAGTCAGGGTGGGACGAGCTCCTATAATTCACCCCTCCACTTT. It yields the protein CASSQGGTSSYNSPLHF.

This clonotype has more than one count but fewer than ten. The CDR3 sequence is CASSLDRVIPYGYTF. CDR3 nucleotide sequence: TGTGCCAGCAGTTTGGACAGGGTTATTCCTTATGGCTACACCTTC. V and J are TRBV28 and TRBJ1-2; 8 bases map to TRBD1. Per the germline V gene, CDR1 is MDHEN and CDR2 is SYDVKM. V lost 3 bases to trimming and J lost 5 bases; unmatched junction nucleotides: 8. The CDR3 is 15 amino acids.

In its sample, this clonotype was seen many times. The chain couples TRBV5-8 to TRBJ2-2, with a weak D call TRBD1 (6 bases). CDR1 is SGHTS, CDR2 YDEGEE, per germline. CDR3 length: 15 residues. V lost 2 bases and J lost 3, with 11 bases in between. The CDR3 coding sequence is TGTGCCAGCAGCTTAGGGACACAGTACACCGGGGAGCTGTTTTTT. This encodes CASSLGTQYTGELFF.

The J gene is TRBJ2-7, the V gene TRBV5-1, with 14 positions matching TRBD2. Trimming removed 2 bases from V and 2 bases from J; junction bases left unmatched: 18. CDR1 is SGHRS, CDR2 YFSETQ, per germline. The CDR3 has 21 amino acids. CDR3 protein: CASSFSILGLAGGGYTYEQYF. Here the CDR3 DNA reads TGCGCCAGCAGCTTTTCGATTTTAGGACTAGCGGGAGGAGGGTATACCTACGAGCAGTACTTC.

The V and J genes are TRBV14 and TRBJ1-6; possibly TRBD1 for D (5 bases). Germline assignment: CDR1 SGHDN and CDR2 FVKESK. V dropped 1 base and J dropped 7 bases, with 11 bases sitting between them. The CDR3 has 15 amino acids. The CDR3: CASSQATGLNSPLHF. In nucleotides, the CDR3 is TGTGCCAGCAGCCAAGCTACAGGTTTGAATTCACCCCTCCACTTT. The whole variable domain, remainder taken from reference TRBV14 and TRBJ1-6, is EAGVTQFPSHSVIEKGQTVTLRCDPISGHDNLYWYRRVMGKEIKFLLHFVKESKQDESGMPNNRFLAERTGGTYSTLKVQPAELEDSGVYFCASSQATGLNSPLHFGNGTRLTVT.

This clonotype showed up many times. V usage is TRBV12-3 or TRBV12-4 and J usage is TRBJ1-1, with TRBD1 matching 8 bases. V trimming: 3 bases; J trimming: 5 bases; junction bases outside the gene matches: 5. The CDR3 covers 14 residues. The CDR3, as DNA: TGTGCCAGCAGTTTTCAGGGGGCTTGGACTGAAGCTTTCTTT. As protein: CASSFQGAWTEAFF.